A selection of T cell receptor beta chains follows, all from one sample in a study of identical twins. One entry per CDR3 protein, called by TCRdb with MiXCR from the 5' RACE reads. Of 500,000 to 550,000 distinct CDR3 sequences listed, around 24% are singletons. A further study also used this sample, focusing on yellow fever vaccine responses in identical twins.

Sequenced: CD4+ T cells sorted from blood. The receptor source for this set is a woman aged 18 to 35 in good health. Both conserved end residues are part of each CDR3. A D gene is named only where the DNA matches it firmly. Size values are once, few and many counts, or a class for expanded clones, and some rows have none.

CDR3: CASRLGVDEQFF
DNA: TGTGCCAGCAGACTAGGAGTAGATGAGCAGTTCTTC
D: NA
V: TRBV11-2
J: TRBJ2-1
size: NA

CDR3: CASSLQIGGSTDTQYF
DNA: TGCGCCAGCAGCTTGCAGATAGGGGGGAGTACAGATACGCAGTATTTT
D: NA
V: TRBV5-1
J: TRBJ2-3
size: NA

CDR3: CASSFVRGDTGELFF
DNA: TGTGCCAGCAGTTTTGTTCGGGGAGACACCGGGGAGCTGTTTTTT
D: NA
V: TRBV27
J: TRBJ2-2
size: NA

CDR3: CASSFLLAGGPSYNEQFF
DNA: TGTGCCAGCAGTTTTTTACTAGCGGGGGGACCCTCCTACAATGAGCAGTTCTTC
D: TRBD2
V: TRBV5-6
J: TRBJ2-1
size: few

CDR3: CASTQFGTANTEAFF
DNA: TGTGCCAGCACCCAATTCGGGACAGCAAACACTGAAGCTTTCTTT
D: TRBD1
V: TRBV6-1
J: TRBJ1-1
size: NA

CDR3: CASSQGSGLSYGYTF
DNA: TGCGCCAGCAGCCAAGGATCAGGGTTGTCCTATGGCTACACCTTC
D: NA
V: TRBV4-1
J: TRBJ1-2
size: few

CDR3: CASSGTETSYEQYF
DNA: TGTGCCAGTAGCGGGACAGAAACCTCCTACGAGCAGTACTTC
D: TRBD1
V: TRBV19
J: TRBJ2-7
size: few

CDR3: CASSFAGTEETQYF
DNA: TGTGCCAGCAGTTTCGCCGGGACTGAAGAGACCCAGTACTTC
D: NA
V: TRBV28
J: TRBJ2-5
size: few

CDR3: CASSWGGSYNSPLHF
DNA: TGTGCCAGCAGCTGGGGCGGCTCCTATAATTCACCCCTCCACTTT
D: NA
V: TRBV5-4
J: TRBJ1-6
size: few

CDR3: CASSSPGLAGGPTGELFF
DNA: TGTGCCAGCAGTTCTCCGGGACTAGCGGGAGGGCCCACCGGGGAGCTGTTTTTT
D: TRBD2
V: TRBV27
J: TRBJ2-2
size: few

CDR3: CASSVFHWAEAFF
DNA: TGCGCCAGCAGTGTGTTTCATTGGGCCGAAGCTTTCTTT
D: NA
V: TRBV10-2
J: TRBJ1-1
size: NA

CDR3: CSAGQPNSPLHF
DNA: TGCAGCGCCGGACAGCCCAATTCACCCCTCCACTTT
D: NA
V: TRBV29-1
J: TRBJ1-6
size: few

CDR3: CASSPRGLAGGYNEQFF
DNA: TGCGCCAGCAGCCCGCGAGGACTAGCGGGGGGGTACAATGAGCAGTTCTTC
D: TRBD2
V: TRBV5-1
J: TRBJ2-1
size: few

CDR3: CASWAFDVNTEAFF
DNA: TGTGCCAGCTGGGCATTCGACGTAAACACTGAAGCTTTCTTT
D: NA
V: TRBV6-2/TRBV6-3
J: TRBJ1-1
size: NA

CDR3: CASSSPLRGREASRELFF
DNA: TGTGCCAGCAGTTCGCCCCTAAGGGGGCGGGAGGCCAGTAGGGAGCTGTTTTTT
D: NA
V: TRBV27
J: TRBJ2-2
size: few

CDR3: CATSDNDRNLDEQFF
DNA: TGTGCCACCAGTGACAATGACAGGAATCTCGATGAGCAGTTCTTC
D: NA
V: TRBV24-1
J: TRBJ2-1
size: few

CDR3: CAISESRQGSNQPQHF
DNA: TGTGCCATCAGTGAGTCCCGACAGGGAAGCAATCAGCCCCAGCATTTT
D: TRBD1
V: TRBV10-3
J: TRBJ1-5
size: NA

CDR3: CASSQVVGNEQFF
DNA: TGTGCCAGCAGCCAAGTGGTAGGGAATGAGCAGTTCTTC
D: NA
V: TRBV3-1
J: TRBJ2-1
size: NA

CDR3: CASSRGADGYTF
DNA: TGCGCCAGCAGCAGGGGGGCTGATGGCTACACCTTC
D: NA
V: TRBV5-1
J: TRBJ1-2
size: NA

CDR3: CASSPLWLREFNTEAFF
DNA: TGCGCCAGCAGTCCGTTGTGGTTAAGGGAGTTTAACACTGAAGCTTTCTTT
D: NA
V: TRBV23-1
J: TRBJ1-1
size: once

CDR3: CAISEKPTEAFF
DNA: TGTGCCATCAGTGAGAAGCCCACTGAAGCTTTCTTT
D: NA
V: TRBV10-3
J: TRBJ1-1
size: NA

CDR3: CASIGQGLGNSPLHF
DNA: TGTGCCAGCATCGGACAGGGGTTAGGTAATTCACCCCTCCACTTT
D: TRBD1
V: TRBV6-1
J: TRBJ1-6
size: few

CDR3: CSVEVLAADTQYF
DNA: TGCAGCGTTGAGGTCCTAGCCGCAGATACGCAGTATTTT
D: NA
V: TRBV29-1
J: TRBJ2-3
size: few

CDR3: CASSAGHGSLNEQFF
DNA: TGTGCCAGCAGCGCCGGACATGGAAGCTTAAATGAGCAGTTCTTC
D: NA
V: TRBV5-6
J: TRBJ2-1
size: NA

CDR3: CASSPLAGSSAETQYF
DNA: TGTGCCAGTAGCCCCTTAGCGGGTAGCTCTGCGGAGACCCAGTACTTC
D: TRBD2
V: TRBV19
J: TRBJ2-5
size: few

CDR3: CSVVREWETQYF
DNA: TGCAGCGTTGTCCGCGAGTGGGAGACCCAGTACTTC
D: NA
V: TRBV29-1
J: TRBJ2-5
size: NA

CDR3: CASSLASRTAIYEQYF
DNA: TGCGCCAGCAGCTTGGCCTCCCGGACAGCAATCTACGAGCAGTACTTC
D: NA
V: TRBV5-1
J: TRBJ2-7
size: NA

CDR3: CASSFGFGELFF
DNA: TGTGCCAGCAGCTTCGGCTTCGGGGAGCTGTTTTTT
D: NA
V: TRBV5-5
J: TRBJ2-2
size: few

CDR3: CASKRTATYQETQYF
DNA: TGTGCCAGCAAAAGGACAGCAACGTACCAAGAGACCCAGTACTTC
D: NA
V: TRBV6-1
J: TRBJ2-5
size: NA

CDR3: CASSLEGTSGRTDTQYF
DNA: TGTGCCAGCAGCTTAGAGGGGACTAGCGGACGCACAGATACGCAGTATTTT
D: TRBD2
V: TRBV11-2
J: TRBJ2-3
size: NA

CDR3: CSVALRVSESGANVLTF
DNA: TGCAGCGTTGCCCTACGGGTTTCAGAATCTGGGGCCAACGTCCTGACTTTC
D: NA
V: TRBV29-1
J: TRBJ2-6
size: once

CDR3: CASSPDGTNEQFF
DNA: TGCGCCAGCAGCCCGGACGGGACCAATGAGCAGTTCTTC
D: NA
V: TRBV5-1
J: TRBJ2-1
size: many

CDR3: CSARLQGGGEQYF
DNA: TGCAGTGCTCGGCTGCAAGGGGGCGGCGAGCAGTACTTC
D: TRBD1
V: TRBV20-1
J: TRBJ2-7
size: NA

CDR3: CASSLRGDPSYNEQFF
DNA: TGTGCCAGCAGCTTAAGAGGGGACCCCAGCTACAATGAGCAGTTCTTC
D: NA
V: TRBV7-9
J: TRBJ2-1
size: NA

CDR3: CASSVVAEGYEQYF
DNA: TGTGCCAGCAGCGTAGTAGCGGAGGGGTACGAGCAGTACTTC
D: NA
V: TRBV9
J: TRBJ2-7
size: NA

CDR3: CASSLRASAYNEQFF
DNA: TGTGCCAGCAGTTTAAGAGCGTCCGCCTACAATGAGCAGTTCTTC
D: NA
V: TRBV12-3/TRBV12-4
J: TRBJ2-1
size: many

CDR3: CASSLDQKNTEAFF
DNA: TGTGCCAGCAGCTTGGACCAGAAGAACACTGAAGCTTTCTTT
D: NA
V: TRBV5-6
J: TRBJ1-1
size: NA

CDR3: CASSLGTSGWGETQYF
DNA: TGTGCCAGCAGTTTAGGGACTAGCGGTTGGGGGGAGACCCAGTACTTC
D: TRBD2
V: TRBV12-3/TRBV12-4
J: TRBJ2-5
size: NA

CDR3: CASSSAPGLARGRLQYF
DNA: TGTGCCAGCAGTTCTGCCCCGGGACTAGCGAGGGGTCGCTTGCAGTATTTT
D: TRBD2
V: TRBV12-3/TRBV12-4
J: TRBJ2-3
size: few